These 32 T cell receptor beta chains were sequenced from one sample in a study of blood T cell repertoires in COVID-19. The data were produced by immunoSEQ multiplex PCR, yet TCRdb's version contains in-frame clones alone and is incomplete. Here the sample spans roughly 180,000 clones, approximately 77% being singletons. The sequencing input was PBMCs or T cells enriched from blood (not recorded which). All receptors derive from a man in his sixties who had recovered from COVID-19.

The genes are TRBV9 and TRBJ2-4; 10 nucleotides match TRBD1. CDR1 and CDR2 (germline): SGDLS, YYNGEE. Trimming at V came to 3 bases and at J to 3 bases, leaving 15 bases not matched to a gene. The CDR3 is made up of 19 amino acids. The CDR3 DNA is TGTGCCAGCAGCGCCATCGGGACAGGGGCGGTCGGCGGCAAAAACATTCAGTACTTC. This codes for CASSAIGTGAVGGKNIQYF.

This CDR3 reads CASSPRGGSYNSPLHF. CDR3 nucleotides: TGTGCCAGCAGCCCCAGAGGGGGATCCTATAATTCACCCCTCCACTTT. This sequence joins TRBV7-2 and TRBJ1-6, with a weak D call TRBD1 (6 bases). The V gene's germline CDR1 is SGHTA and CDR2 FQGNSA. This CDR3 spans 16 amino acids. The V gene lost 5 bases and the J gene lost 1 base, with 12 bases spanning the gap.

The J gene is TRBJ1-5, the V gene TRBV2, with D hard to call. The CDR3 is made up of 13 amino acids. V dropped 4 bases and J dropped 0 bases, with 4 bases sitting between them. Germline CDR1 SNHLY, CDR2 FYNNEI. The chain's CDR3 is CASSVYSNQPQHF. CDR3 sequence (DNA): TGTGCCAGCAGTGTTTATAGCAATCAGCCCCAGCATTTT.

This clone has at least ten counts. The chain carries TRBV3-1 (or the pseudogene TRBV3-2) and TRBJ2-7; no clear D. CDR3 size: 14 residues. The V end was cut by 0 bases, the J end by 6 bases, with 12 bases between. Germline CDR1 is LGHDT and CDR2 is YNNKEL (reference sequence). In nucleotides, the CDR3 is TGTGCCAGCAGCCAAGATGATGGCCCCGCCGAGCAGTACTTC. This gives the protein CASSQDDGPAEQYF.

In its sample, this clone was seen once. The chain joins TRBV9 to TRBJ1-1; D ambiguous. The CDR3 length is 13 residues. The V and J ends lost 6 bases and 3 bases respectively, with 12 bases between them. The germline V gene encodes CDR1 SGDLS and CDR2 YYNGEE. CDR3 in DNA: TGTGCCAGCAATCGAGGTAGCGACACTGAAGCTTTCTTT. It yields the protein CASNRGSDTEAFF.

This clone is termed medium-sized (0.01 to 0.1%). The chain combines TRBV6-1 with TRBJ2-1; perhaps TRBD2 as D (7 bases). The V and J ends lost 1 base and 1 base respectively, with 11 bases between them. The CDR3 contains 16 residues. The V gene's germline CDR1 is MNHNS and CDR2 SASEGT. This CDR3 reads CASSEEGGGSYNEQFF. CDR3 nucleotides: TGTGCCAGCAGTGAAGAAGGGGGAGGGTCCTACAATGAGCAGTTCTTC.

V usage is TRBV3-1 (or the pseudogene TRBV3-2) and J usage is TRBJ1-2, with 9 bases matching TRBD1. CDR1 is LGHDT and CDR2 is YNNKEL in the germline V gene (reference sequence). Unmatched junction bases numbered 8, after V lost 2 bases and J lost 4 bases. CDR3 length equals 16 residues. CDR3 sequence reads: CASSQKRGTGSYGYTF. The CDR3 DNA sequence: TGTGCCAGCAGCCAAAAGAGGGGGACAGGGAGCTATGGCTACACCTTC.

The chain links TRBV30 to TRBJ1-3; the D gene is possibly TRBD1 (5 bases). V lost 3 bases to trimming and J lost 6 bases, with 12 bases between them. Looked up from germline, CDR1 is GTSNPN and CDR2 is SVGIG (reference sequence). The CDR3 totals 13 residues. The CDR3 loop reads CAWSPGRANTIYF. The CDR3 DNA is TGTGCCTGGAGCCCCGGCAGGGCAAACACCATATATTTT.

The CDR3 DNA reads TGTGCCAGCAGCCGACAGGGCTCCTACGAGCAGTACTTC. It translates to CASSRQGSYEQYF. The chain combines TRBV9 with TRBJ2-7; 7 bases match TRBD1. In germline, CDR1 is SGDLS, CDR2 YYNGEE. The CDR3 extends over 13 amino acids. J lost 0 bases, V lost 4 bases, and 1 base had no gene match.

The gene calls are TRBV5-4 and TRBJ2-1, with a tentative D call TRBD2 (6 bases). Germline V gene sequence: CDR1 SGHNT, CDR2 YYREEE (reference sequence). V was trimmed by 4 bases and J by 5 bases, leaving 13 bases between them. The CDR3 is 14 amino acids. In nucleotides, the CDR3 is TGTGCCAGCAGCCCCGGACTAACCGACAATGAGCAGTTCTTC. It codes for CASSPGLTDNEQFF.

The chain combines TRBV5-4 with TRBJ2-6, with 8 nucleotides matching TRBD1. With V trimmed by 5 bases and J by 0 bases, 10 bases remained unmatched. From germline, CDR1 is SGHNT and CDR2 YYREEE (reference sequence). This CDR3 spans 18 amino acids. Here the CDR3 reads CASRDDRGLSSGANVLTF. CDR3 bases: TGTGCCAGCAGAGATGACAGGGGCCTGAGCTCTGGGGCCAACGTCCTGACTTTC.

V usage is TRBV7-9 and J usage is TRBJ1-1; TRBD1 might be the D (5 bases). This CDR3 is built from 16 residues. The V gene lost 3 bases and the J gene lost 3 bases, with 17 bases spanning the gap. Germline CDR1 SEHNR, CDR2 FQNEAQ (reference sequence). The CDR3 protein is CASSLGLPEWYTEAFF. CDR3 bases: TGTGCCAGCAGCTTGGGACTCCCTGAGTGGTACACTGAAGCTTTCTTT.

The chain recombines TRBV30 with TRBJ2-3; the match to TRBD1 covers 8 bases. Trimming cost V 4 bases and J 4 bases; bases outside gene matches: 1. In germline, CDR1 is GTSNPN, CDR2 SVGIG (reference sequence). The CDR3 runs to 12 residues. The CDR3 nucleotides are TGTGCCTGGACGACAGGGGCAGATACGCAGTATTTT. It codes for CAWTTGADTQYF.

In nucleotides, the CDR3 is TGCAGCCTAGACAGGGGTGAGCAGTTCTTC. This gives the protein CSLDRGEQFF. The genes are TRBV29-1 and TRBJ2-1; 8 bases line up with TRBD1. The ends lost 8 bases at V and 9 bases at J; junction bases unmatched: 3. The CDR3 covers 10 residues. Germline CDR1 is SQVTM and CDR2 is ANQGSEA.

The chain links TRBV10-1 to TRBJ2-5; 9 bases match TRBD2. The CDR3 is 15 residues long. The junction had 8 bases not matched to a gene; V was cut back by 8 bases and J by 1 base. Germline lookup yields CDR1 WNHNN and CDR2 SYGVQD (reference sequence). The CDR3 here is CASASRLAVQETQYF. CDR3 in DNA: TGCGCCAGCGCCAGTCGACTAGCGGTCCAAGAGACCCAGTACTTC.

The chain uses TRBV11-1 and TRBJ1-4; D is perhaps TRBD1 (5 bases). V lost 4 bases to trimming and J lost 17 bases, with 14 bases between them. The CDR3 consists of 11 residues. Germline assignment: CDR1 SGHAT and CDR2 FQDESV (reference sequence). The CDR3 bases are TGTGCCAGCAGCTCAGCGAGACAGCTATTTTTT. Encoded protein: CASSSARQLFF.

There are a few counts of this clone. The rearrangement links TRBV19 to TRBJ1-2; TRBD1 might be the D (6 bases). The length of the CDR3 is 12 residues. Germline V gives CDR1 LNHDA, CDR2 SQIVND (reference sequence). V was shortened by 6 bases and J by 4 bases, with 9 bases between the two germline ends. The CDR3 DNA follows: TGTGCCAGTAGGACCAGGGGCTATGGCTACACCTTC. Its translation: CASRTRGYGYTF.

The chain recombines TRBV7-2 with TRBJ2-6; D uncertain. Between the trimmed V and J ends, which lost 5 bases and 1 base, there was a span of 9 bases. Per germline, CDR1 SGHTA and CDR2 FQGNSA. There are 15 residues in the CDR3. CDR3 in DNA: TGTGCCAGCAGCACCAGTCGTTCTGGGGCCAACGTCCTGACTTTC. Encoded protein: CASSTSRSGANVLTF.

Only a few counts were recorded for this clone. V and J are TRBV4-2 and TRBJ2-3; 7 bases map to TRBD1. This CDR3 contains 13 residues. Looked up from germline, CDR1 is LGHNA and CDR2 is YNFKEQ. V shed 0 bases and J 7 bases; nucleotides not matched to a gene: 1. The CDR3 nucleotides read TGTGCCAGCAGCCAAGACAGGGGGAATACGCAGTATTTT. The encoded protein is CASSQDRGNTQYF.

This clone was counted only a few times. V usage is TRBV2 and J usage is TRBJ1-2; 9 bases fit TRBD1. Germline loops: CDR1 SNHLY, CDR2 FYNNEI. The CDR3 consists of 13 residues. V shed 10 bases, J shed 6 bases, and the junction held 9 bases outside the gene matches. The CDR3 nucleotides are TGTGCCAACGAAAGGACAGGGGTGGATGGCTACACCTTC. This translates into CANERTGVDGYTF.

The rearrangement links TRBV3-1 (or the pseudogene TRBV3-2) to TRBJ2-1; possibly TRBD1 for D (6 bases). Germline-derived CDR1 and CDR2 are LGHDT and YNNKEL (reference sequence). V was cut by 0 bases and J by 3 bases, with 12 bases left in between. This CDR3 spans 16 amino acids. CDR3 nucleotides: TGTGCCAGCAGCCAAGATGCGACGGGACACTACAATGAGCAGTTCTTC. Translation gives CASSQDATGHYNEQFF.

V gene TRBV19 combines with J gene TRBJ2-7, with 10 bases matching TRBD2. The V gene end was trimmed by 9 bases and the J gene end by 0 bases; junction bases not matched to a gene: 5. Germline V gene lookup returns CDR1 LNHDA and CDR2 SQIVND (reference sequence). The CDR3 contains 14 residues. Written as DNA, the CDR3 is TGTGCCAGCGCATGGACTAGCGGCTCCTACGAGCAGTACTTC. It translates to CASAWTSGSYEQYF.

The chain carries TRBV9 and TRBJ2-1; D is undetermined. Per the germline V gene, CDR1 is SGDLS and CDR2 is YYNGEE. There are 12 residues in the CDR3. V dropped 4 bases and J dropped 7 bases, with 9 bases sitting between them. CDR3 loop: CASSPTENEQFF. The CDR3 nucleotides read TGTGCCAGCAGCCCCACGGAGAATGAGCAGTTCTTC.

The V and J genes are TRBV2 and TRBJ1-1, with 7 bases fitting TRBD1. From germline, CDR1 is SNHLY and CDR2 FYNNEI. CDR3 length equals 13 residues. With 8 bases clipped from V and 0 bases from J, the junction kept 3 bases outside the gene matches. The CDR3: CASVGQMNTEAFF. The CDR3 coding sequence is TGTGCCAGCGTGGGACAGATGAACACTGAAGCTTTCTTT.

The V and J genes are TRBV19 and TRBJ1-5; D gene ambiguous. The germline V gene encodes CDR1 LNHDA and CDR2 SQIVND (reference sequence). This CDR3 contains 12 residues. Trimming stripped 6 bases from V and 6 bases from J, with 9 bases between. The CDR3 DNA follows: TGTGCCAGTAGCGTCGGTCTTCAGCCCCAGCATTTT. Translation: CASSVGLQPQHF.

The gene calls are TRBV6-1 and TRBJ2-7; weak D call: TRBD2 (7 bases). This CDR3 spans 15 amino acids. The V gene lost 2 bases and the J gene lost 2 bases, with 13 bases spanning the gap. Per the germline V gene, CDR1 is MNHNS and CDR2 is SASEGT. DNA for the CDR3: TGTGCCAGCAGTGAAAGGATGGGGGGGCCCTACGAGCAGTACTTC. Translating it yields CASSERMGGPYEQYF.

The chain carries TRBV24-1 and TRBJ2-1, with TRBD1 matching 9 bases. The J segment lost 8 bases and the V segment lost 6 bases, leaving 7 bases of the junction unmatched. The CDR3 sequence is 14 residues long. Germline CDR1 KGHDR, CDR2 SFDVKD. The CDR3 protein is CATSLGQGIDEQFF. The CDR3 coding sequence is TGTGCCACCAGTTTAGGACAGGGGATCGATGAGCAGTTCTTC.

This clone occurred many times. The chain employs TRBV29-1 and TRBJ1-5, with D maybe TRBD1 (6 bases). The CDR3 loop spans 13 amino acids. Trimming shortened V by 6 bases and J by 3 bases, and 12 bases separated the two germline ends. Germline V gene sequence: CDR1 SQVTM, CDR2 ANQGSEA. The CDR3 nucleotides are TGCAGCGTAAGGGACAACTACAATCAGCCCCAGCATTTT. Amino acid sequence: CSVRDNYNQPQHF.

This clone was observed once. This sequence joins TRBV12-3 or TRBV12-4 and TRBJ1-4; D possibly corresponds to TRBD1 (5 bases). The CDR3 contains 13 residues. V was trimmed by 7 bases and J by 12 bases, leaving 18 bases between them. The CDR3 region has the DNA TGTGCCAGCACCTTCGGGGGGGGGATTCAACTGTTTTTT. Translating it yields CASTFGGGIQLFF.

This clone was seen a few times. CDR3 sequence reads: CASRHRERSYNSPLHF. The CDR3 region has the DNA TGTGCCAGCAGACACAGGGAGCGCTCCTATAATTCACCCCTCCACTTT. The gene calls are TRBV28 and TRBJ1-6; D is possibly TRBD1 (6 bases). Trimming pared 6 bases from V and 0 bases from J, leaving 12 bases between. In germline, CDR1 is MDHEN, CDR2 SYDVKM. The CDR3 spans 16 residues. Based on the CDR3 plus reference TRBV28 and TRBJ1-6, the full variable domain is DVKVTQSSRYLVKRTGEKVFLECVQDMDHENMFWYRQDPGLGLRLIYFSYDVKMKEKGDIPEGYSVSREKKERFSLILESASTNQTSMYLCASRHRERSYNSPLHFGNGTRLTVT.

This chain joins TRBV10-3 and TRBJ1-5, with TRBD1 matching 10 bases. Per the germline V gene, CDR1 is ENHRY and CDR2 is SYGVKD. Trimming at V came to 4 bases and at J to 4 bases, leaving 7 bases not matched to a gene. The CDR3 runs to 16 residues. CDR3 residues: CAISGGQGSGNQPQHF. CDR3 coding DNA: TGTGCCATCAGTGGGGGACAGGGGAGTGGGAATCAGCCCCAGCATTTT.

The rearrangement joins TRBV2 to TRBJ2-7; 12 bases are a match to TRBD2. This CDR3 has 14 amino acids. Germline V CDR1 and CDR2: SNHLY, FYNNEI. Unmatched junction bases numbered 5, after V lost 6 bases and J lost 5 bases. The CDR3 is CASSVRTSGDEQYF. The CDR3 DNA reads as TGTGCCAGCAGCGTTAGGACTAGCGGGGACGAGCAGTACTTC.